These 2 T cell receptor beta chains were all obtained from the same sample, sequenced in a study of blood T cell repertoires in COVID-19 (dated by TCRdb to 2018 to 2020). Receptors were amplified or captured by the immunoSEQ multiplex PCR assay. This immuneACCESS table, as held by TCRdb, lists in-frame sequences with V and J called but not all clones. Of the missing ones, under half trace to an unresolved V gene in checked studies; the others have no known cause. This sample is represented by over 60,000 clones; nearly 90% of them were singletons. Around 2.8% of the sample is in the top ten clones. The sample consisted of peripheral blood. The receptors stem from a man aged 70-80 years with active or convalescent COVID-19.

The V call is TRBV12-3 or TRBV12-4, the J call TRBJ1-4; D might be TRBD1 (6 bases). V was shortened by 7 bases and J by 4 bases, with 10 bases between the two germline ends. The CDR3 contains 13 residues. The CDR3 sequence: CASTGQLNEKLFF. DNA for the CDR3: TGTGCCAGCACCGGACAGCTTAATGAAAAACTGTTTTTT.

This chain joins TRBV12-3 or TRBV12-4 and TRBJ1-2; TRBD1 might be the D (5 bases). V was trimmed by 6 bases and J by 8 bases, leaving 10 bases between them. The CDR3 runs to 11 residues. This chain's CDR3 is CASSPGGGYTF. As DNA, the CDR3 is TGTGCCAGCAGCCCGGGGGGAGGCTACACCTTC.